This is a list of T cell receptor beta chains from one sample in a study of monozygotic twins with inflammatory bowel disease. From the 5' RACE reads, TCRdb lists one entry per CDR3 protein and no DNA. This repertoire includes fewer than 400,000 distinct CDR3 sequences. The sample was blood. These receptors all come from a human donor with ulcerative colitis or Crohn's disease, or a healthy co-twin of an affected twin (not recorded which). CDR3s include the opening cysteine and the closing phenylalanine or tryptophan. Each record gives: CDR3 protein, V gene, clone size, J gene. The size field is filled for only some rows; it gives once, few, many or a size class.

CDR3aa: CASSEGQGLFYGYTF
v_gene: TRBV2
abundance: .
j_gene: TRBJ1-2

CDR3aa: CASSAQTGRGETQYF
v_gene: TRBV5-1
abundance: .
j_gene: TRBJ2-5

CDR3aa: CASMAGQGTSWTDTQYF
v_gene: TRBV6-5
abundance: medium-sized
j_gene: TRBJ2-3

CDR3aa: CASTSGGTDTQYF
v_gene: TRBV19
abundance: .
j_gene: TRBJ2-3

CDR3aa: CASSKQNPGNTIYF
v_gene: TRBV6-1
abundance: .
j_gene: TRBJ1-3

CDR3aa: CSVDRVNTGELFF
v_gene: TRBV29-1
abundance: .
j_gene: TRBJ2-2

CDR3aa: CASGLAISGGIVNEQFF
v_gene: TRBV21-1
abundance: .
j_gene: TRBJ2-1

CDR3aa: CASSYNINQPQHF
v_gene: TRBV6-5
abundance: .
j_gene: TRBJ1-5

CDR3aa: CASSLASGIQETQYF
v_gene: TRBV12-3/TRBV12-4
abundance: .
j_gene: TRBJ2-5

CDR3aa: CASSYLPGVYEQYF
v_gene: TRBV6-2/TRBV6-3
abundance: .
j_gene: TRBJ2-7

CDR3aa: CASSHEGLAGVNLFF
v_gene: TRBV4-3
abundance: .
j_gene: TRBJ2-1

CDR3aa: CASRSGMGGELFF
v_gene: TRBV5-1
abundance: .
j_gene: TRBJ2-2

CDR3aa: CAISEPERGGEQFF
v_gene: TRBV10-3
abundance: .
j_gene: TRBJ2-1

CDR3aa: CSARVTSRETQYF
v_gene: TRBV20-1
abundance: .
j_gene: TRBJ2-5

CDR3aa: CSVKGRHSPLGYTF
v_gene: TRBV29-1
abundance: .
j_gene: TRBJ1-2

CDR3aa: CASSPRGPAGVLETQYF
v_gene: TRBV18
abundance: .
j_gene: TRBJ2-5

CDR3aa: CASSPRQVQPQHF
v_gene: TRBV7-6
abundance: .
j_gene: TRBJ1-5

CDR3aa: CASSSTGRPTEAFF
v_gene: TRBV6-2/TRBV6-3
abundance: .
j_gene: TRBJ1-1

CDR3aa: CAWSWTTDTQYF
v_gene: TRBV30
abundance: .
j_gene: TRBJ2-3

CDR3aa: CSARDFGGLNSPLHF
v_gene: TRBV20-1
abundance: .
j_gene: TRBJ1-6

CDR3aa: CASGSLAKGAGELFF
v_gene: TRBV4-3
abundance: .
j_gene: TRBJ2-2

CDR3aa: CASSREGTGGGDTQYF
v_gene: TRBV7-2
abundance: .
j_gene: TRBJ2-3

CDR3aa: CASSLPGYYQAFF
v_gene: TRBV7-9
abundance: .
j_gene: TRBJ1-1

CDR3aa: CATSRGAVGYTF
v_gene: TRBV24-1
abundance: .
j_gene: TRBJ1-2

CDR3aa: CATSDPLLTVNEQFF
v_gene: TRBV24-1
abundance: .
j_gene: TRBJ2-1

CDR3aa: CASSVEGSYGYTF
v_gene: TRBV9
abundance: .
j_gene: TRBJ1-2

CDR3aa: CASSLGQAASNHF
v_gene: TRBV7-2
abundance: .
j_gene: TRBJ2-1

CDR3aa: CASSHAGAGQPQHF
v_gene: TRBV7-9
abundance: .
j_gene: TRBJ1-5

CDR3aa: CSARDGASGRNEQFF
v_gene: TRBV20-1
abundance: .
j_gene: TRBJ2-1

CDR3aa: CASNEGVTISPYEQYF
v_gene: TRBV28
abundance: .
j_gene: TRBJ2-7

CDR3aa: CASSVGSGTGDGYTF
v_gene: TRBV9
abundance: .
j_gene: TRBJ1-2

CDR3aa: CASCRGQATFWDQPQHF
v_gene: TRBV2
abundance: .
j_gene: TRBJ1-5

CDR3aa: CSARLTSGRAVSPYEQYF
v_gene: TRBV20-1
abundance: .
j_gene: TRBJ2-7

CDR3aa: CASTLTGSNQPQHF
v_gene: TRBV12-3/TRBV12-4
abundance: .
j_gene: TRBJ1-5

CDR3aa: CASSPQTSGGYGTDTQYF
v_gene: TRBV4-3
abundance: .
j_gene: TRBJ2-3

CDR3aa: CASSRPGANTGELFF
v_gene: TRBV6-2/TRBV6-3
abundance: .
j_gene: TRBJ2-2

CDR3aa: CASSRSGSGAIQYF
v_gene: TRBV19
abundance: .
j_gene: TRBJ2-4

CDR3aa: CASTSRASGRNEQYF
v_gene: TRBV7-2
abundance: .
j_gene: TRBJ2-7

CDR3aa: CASSLGIYRGDRGGNEQFF
v_gene: TRBV13
abundance: .
j_gene: TRBJ2-1

CDR3aa: CSVLIPRNTEAFF
v_gene: TRBV29-1
abundance: .
j_gene: TRBJ1-1

CDR3aa: CASSDRGFSGELFF
v_gene: TRBV7-3
abundance: .
j_gene: TRBJ2-2

CDR3aa: CASSQTGDRETQYF
v_gene: TRBV4-1
abundance: .
j_gene: TRBJ2-5

CDR3aa: CASSLRGAGNTIYF
v_gene: TRBV12-3/TRBV12-4
abundance: .
j_gene: TRBJ1-3

CDR3aa: CASSSLLGGGNNEKLFF
v_gene: TRBV27
abundance: .
j_gene: TRBJ1-4

CDR3aa: CASREGLVAKNIQYF
v_gene: TRBV28
abundance: .
j_gene: TRBJ2-4

CDR3aa: CASRGLAINIQYF
v_gene: TRBV12-3/TRBV12-4
abundance: .
j_gene: TRBJ2-4

CDR3aa: CASSLLGGALEQYF
v_gene: TRBV28
abundance: .
j_gene: TRBJ2-7

CDR3aa: CASSQPPPRLGAFF
v_gene: TRBV6-2/TRBV6-3
abundance: .
j_gene: TRBJ1-1

CDR3aa: CASSSQGATEKLFF
v_gene: TRBV5-1
abundance: .
j_gene: TRBJ1-4

CDR3aa: CASSQASNSPLHF
v_gene: TRBV3-1
abundance: .
j_gene: TRBJ1-6